These T cell receptor beta chains were read from a single sample in a study of blood T cell repertoires in COVID-19. Here immunoSEQ multiplex PCR was the method, and the copy in TCRdb shows in-frame clones only, minus some. The sample holds around 65,000 clones, approximately 79% seen once. The sample comprised peripheral blood. The receptors were gathered from a woman aged 80 or older with active or convalescent COVID-19. Each CDR3 is given with its conserved first and last residue. Expanded clones are given a class, and other clones once, few, many or no size at all.

>few|TRBV6-5|TRBJ1-6
CASSYGGQGGSPLHF
>.|TRBV10-3|TRBJ2-3
CAIRGVGATDTQYF
>.|TRBV29-1|TRBJ1-1
CSVSLGLGQPTEAFF
>.|TRBV5-1|TRBJ1-5
CASSPGGSHSNQPQHF
>.|TRBV2|TRBJ1-2
CASLPRTGGASARTF
>.|TRBV5-1|TRBJ1-2
CASSLTTGSYGYTF
>.|TRBV5-1|TRBJ2-7
CASSLAGQPSYEQYF
>.|TRBV19|TRBJ2-7
CASSLRYRGYEQYF
>.|TRBV18|TRBJ1-3
CASSPPGGQRSSGNTIYF
>.|TRBV20-1|TRBJ2-1
CSASGGQQFF
>.|TRBV2|TRBJ2-2
CASSLLTGAGELFF
>.|TRBV19|TRBJ1-5
CASRMVENQPQHF
>.|TRBV6-5|TRBJ1-2
CASSKTGGIGYTF
>few|TRBV5-5|TRBJ2-7
CASSATGTPLLYEQYF
>.|TRBV18|TRBJ1-1
CASSPNIQGGSTEAFF
>.|TRBV7-9|TRBJ1-2
CASSQDRGGMYGYTF
>.|TRBV4-1|TRBJ2-3
CASSQGRLAGGPVDTQYF
>many|TRBV10-2|TRBJ1-5
CASSTGTVDSNQPQHF
>.|TRBV7-3|TRBJ2-3
CASSLSSGGFTDTQYF
>.|TRBV4-2|TRBJ1-2
CASSRGTANYGYTF
>once|TRBV14|TRBJ1-2
CASSPPGGSRGNYTF
>.|TRBV29-1|TRBJ2-3
CSAQVAVQGTQYF
>.|TRBV2|TRBJ2-1
CATQKNSGGRYNEQFF
>.|TRBV5-4|TRBJ1-3
CASKEVSGNTIYF
>.|TRBV5-1|TRBJ1-5
CASSPGQGPNQPQHF
>.|TRBV29-1|TRBJ1-2
CSVPASTNYGYTF
>many|TRBV3-1/TRBV3-2|TRBJ2-5
CASSPTGRWGKETQYF
>.|TRBV7-9|TRBJ2-5
CASSLRLIRQGETQYF
>.|TRBV3-1/TRBV3-2|TRBJ1-5
CASSQDGHYSNQPQHF
>.|TRBV5-5|TRBJ2-5
CASSLQGLRETQYF
>.|TRBV7-2|TRBJ1-3
CASSSTGGSGNTIYF
>.|TRBV7-2|TRBJ2-7
CASSTGTPYEQYF
>.|TRBV12-3/TRBV12-4|TRBJ1-3
CASNTGNTIYF
>.|TRBV6-4|TRBJ1-5
CASSDWVRWRNQPQHF
>few|TRBV15|TRBJ1-1
CATRPPRLNGEAFF
>.|TRBV30|TRBJ2-1
CAWTVGFSYNEQFF
>once|TRBV5-4|TRBJ2-7
CASSAGTGLGEQYF
>.|TRBV5-1|TRBJ1-2
CASSLLPQGDYGYTF
>.|TRBV12-3/TRBV12-4|TRBJ1-1
CASSLGTGSEAFF
>.|TRBV3-1/TRBV3-2|TRBJ2-3
CASSQGVVAGGTDTQYF
>.|TRBV2|TRBJ1-5
CASSVEQAGNQPQHF
>.|TRBV11-2|TRBJ1-2
CASTGGGFHGYTF
>.|TRBV10-3|TRBJ2-2
CAISESRVQMAKDTGELFF
>.|TRBV5-5|TRBJ1-5
CASSLLLDSLGGNQPQHF
>.|TRBV29-1|TRBJ1-3
CSVGGPGNTIYF
>.|TRBV7-3|TRBJ1-1
CASSLGAPGGEAFF